Here is one T cell receptor beta chain with its context. No antigen is known for it. The source of the sample is a study of blood T cells in healthy people across ages. It was with a sample-barcoded 5' primer and a J-beta primer mix that a second PCR of roughly 7 to 12 cycles was run. TCRdb re-called the 5' RACE reads with MiXCR, one entry per CDR3 protein. The data show about 680,000 distinct CDR3 sequences, roughly 49% seen once. Study-level findings and limits: While age rose, TCR beta diversity per million T cells dropped in a roughly linear way.

CDR3 length: 14 residues. Trimming pared 2 bases from V and 3 bases from J, leaving 11 bases between. Germline CDR1 is ENHRY and CDR2 is SYGVKD. The gene calls are TRBV10-3 and TRBJ2-7, with D perhaps matching TRBD1 or TRBD2 (5 bases each). The receptor comes from a woman aged 60-70 years in good health. The source material was blood. The CDR3 DNA sequence: TGTGCCATCAGTGAGGGCAGGGAGTACTACGAGCAGTACTTC. This gives the protein CAISEGREYYEQYF.